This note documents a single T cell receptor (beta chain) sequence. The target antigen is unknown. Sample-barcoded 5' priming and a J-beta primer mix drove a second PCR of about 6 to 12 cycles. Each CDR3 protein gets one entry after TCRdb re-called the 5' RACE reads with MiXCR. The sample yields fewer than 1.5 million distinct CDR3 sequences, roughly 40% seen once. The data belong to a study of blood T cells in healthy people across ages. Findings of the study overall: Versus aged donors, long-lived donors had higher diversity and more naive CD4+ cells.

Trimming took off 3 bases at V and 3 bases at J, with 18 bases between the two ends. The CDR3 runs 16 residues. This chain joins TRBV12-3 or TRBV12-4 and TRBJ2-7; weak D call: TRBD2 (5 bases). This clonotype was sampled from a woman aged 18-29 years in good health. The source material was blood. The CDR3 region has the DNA TGTGCCAGCAGTTTTGGCCGGAGGACCTTTTTCTACGAGCAGTACTTC. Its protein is CASSFGRRTFFYEQYF.